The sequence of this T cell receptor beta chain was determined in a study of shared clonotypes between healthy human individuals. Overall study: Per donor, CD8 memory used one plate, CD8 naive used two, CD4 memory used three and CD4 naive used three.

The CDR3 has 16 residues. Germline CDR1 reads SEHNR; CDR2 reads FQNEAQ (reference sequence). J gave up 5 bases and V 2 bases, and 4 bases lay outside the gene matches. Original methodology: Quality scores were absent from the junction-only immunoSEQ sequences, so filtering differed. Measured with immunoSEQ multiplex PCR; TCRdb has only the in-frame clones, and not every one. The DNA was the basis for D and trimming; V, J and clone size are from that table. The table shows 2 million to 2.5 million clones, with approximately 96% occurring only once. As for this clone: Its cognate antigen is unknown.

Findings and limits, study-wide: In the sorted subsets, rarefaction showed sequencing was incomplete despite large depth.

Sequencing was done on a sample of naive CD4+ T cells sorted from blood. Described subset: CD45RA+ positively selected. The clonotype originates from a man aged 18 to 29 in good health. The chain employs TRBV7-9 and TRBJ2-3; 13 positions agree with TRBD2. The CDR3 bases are TGTGCCAGCAGCTTAATACTAGCGGGAGGGGGAGATACGCAGTATTTT. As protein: CASSLILAGGGDTQYF.